This T cell receptor beta chain is from a study of T cell repertoires in cytomegalovirus infection. Background on the study: Through public TCR beta signatures, both CMV infection and matching HLA type were indicated.

This clonotype was observed at least ten times. TCRdb used MiXCR to reprocess the reads, holding one entry per CDR3 protein. The sample lists fewer than 550,000 distinct CDR3 sequences, about 11% seen once, with roughly a tenth in the top ten. The ends were cut back, 6 bases at V and 4 bases at J, with 12 bases in the middle. The CDR3 has 13 amino acids. The chain employs TRBV12-3 or TRBV12-4 and TRBJ1-2; TRBD1 is a possible D gene (6 bases). Sequences were obtained from PBMCs. The receptor comes from a human donor in good health (CMV status not recorded). Some clones in this sample may be carry-over from other donors' samples. The CDR3 protein is CASRRGGLYGYTF. CDR3 DNA: TGTGCCAGCAGACGAGGGGGACTCTATGGCTACACCTTC.